This T cell receptor (beta chain) was identified in a study of blood T cell repertoires in COVID-19. Overall study: The United States, Italy and Spain were the sources of the acute and convalescent COVID-19 samples. From T cells, B-cell-depleted T cells, or PBMCs came the material, which was cDNA or gDNA.

Germline values: CDR1 LNHDA, CDR2 SQIVND (reference sequence). V dropped 5 bases and J dropped 4 bases, with 17 bases sitting between them. This CDR3 is 16 amino acids long. Study processing details: Reference gene primer amplification yielded estimated nucleated cell counts. Profiled with immunoSEQ multiplex PCR; TCRdb holds only in-frame clones, not every one. For V, J and clone size, that table is used; D and trimming come from the DNA. Of 130,000 or so clones in the sample, 75% to 90% were seen once. In its sample, this clone was seen once. The chain carries TRBV19 and TRBJ1-4; D is uncertain. The material sequenced was peripheral blood. The TCR was taken from a man aged 50 to 59 with active or convalescent COVID-19. The DNA for the CDR3 is TGTGCCAGTAGTCGAGCGGACCGCCCCAGTAATGAAAAACTGTTTTTT. Residues: CASSRADRPSNEKLFF.